The 29 T cell receptor beta chains below were found in one sample sequenced in a study of blood T cell repertoires in COVID-19 (dated by TCRdb to 2020 to 2022). The library was generated by the immunoSEQ multiplex PCR assay. Imported from immuneACCESS, the table was reduced by TCRdb to in-frame sequences with V and J called. These copies leave out some clones; in studies compared against another copy, an unresolved V gene accounts for under half, and the cause of the remainder is not known. This sample gives 130,000 to 150,000 clones in total; more than 70% of them show up just once. The top ten clonotypes cover 10% to 15% of the sample. The sample taken for sequencing was peripheral blood. The receptors shown here come from a man between 60 and 75 years old with active or convalescent COVID-19.

V is TRBV28 and J is TRBJ1-2; D uncertain. The CDR3 has 13 residues. The germline CDR1 and CDR2 sequences are MDHEN and SYDVKM. Trimming cost V 9 bases and J 2 bases, with 13 bases left between them. CDR3 in amino acids: CASFDSRNYGYTF. The CDR3 DNA follows: TGTGCCAGTTTCGATTCCCGGAACTATGGCTACACCTTC.

The V call is TRBV5-1, the J call TRBJ2-1; 10 bases fit TRBD2. The length of the CDR3 is 18 residues. With 4 bases clipped from V and 4 bases from J, the junction kept 14 bases outside the gene matches. In germline, CDR1 is SGHRS, CDR2 YFSETQ. CDR3 loop: CASSPLGTAGGGYNEQFF. As DNA, the CDR3 is TGCGCCAGCAGCCCGCTCGGTACAGCGGGAGGGGGATACAATGAGCAGTTCTTC.

The chain couples TRBV7-2 to TRBJ2-7, with unresolved D. The germline CDR1 and CDR2 sequences are SGHTA and FQGNSA. Trimming pared 0 bases from V and 0 bases from J, leaving 9 bases between. The CDR3 is 15 amino acids. CDR3 DNA sequence: TGTGCCAGCAGCTTAGCAGGCGGCACCTCCTACGAGCAGTACTTC. Translation: CASSLAGGTSYEQYF.

This clone was seen only once. This sequence joins TRBV29-1 and TRBJ2-5, with D possibly TRBD1 on 6 matching bases. CDR1 is SQVTM, CDR2 ANQGSEA, per germline. This CDR3 spans 12 amino acids. V was trimmed by 6 bases and J by 3 bases, leaving 11 bases between them. The DNA of the CDR3 is TGCAGCGTCCTAACAGGGAAAGAGACCCAGTACTTC. Translated: CSVLTGKETQYF.

The CDR3 nucleotides are TGTGCCAGCAGTGACCTCGAGTTCGAATCCTACAATGAGCAGTTCTTC. It is translated as CASSDLEFESYNEQFF. The chain joins TRBV2 to TRBJ2-1; D is unclear. Germline assignment: CDR1 SNHLY and CDR2 FYNNEI. V dropped 3 bases and J dropped 1 base, with 13 bases sitting between them. The CDR3 sequence is 16 residues long.

V is TRBV18 and J is TRBJ1-1; the match to TRBD1 covers 7 bases. Germline CDR1 is KGHSH and CDR2 is LQKENI. J lost 7 bases, V lost 3 bases, and 2 bases had no gene match. The CDR3 is 12 amino acids. DNA of the CDR3: TGTGCCAGCTCACCGGGACAGAATGAAGCTTTCTTT. This encodes CASSPGQNEAFF. Combining the CDR3 with reference TRBV18 and TRBJ1-1 gives the whole variable domain NAGVMQNPRHLVRRRGQEARLRCSPMKGHSHVYWYRQLPEEGLKFMVYLQKENIIDESGMPKERFSAEFPKEGPSILRIQQVVRGDSAAYFCASSPGQNEAFFGQGTRLTVV.

The V call is TRBV5-1, the J call TRBJ2-3, with D unresolved. Germline V CDR1 and CDR2: SGHRS, YFSETQ. This CDR3 has 14 amino acids. Trimming cost V 6 bases and J 1 base, with 12 bases left between them. The CDR3 protein is CASTERIGTDTQYF. CDR3 DNA: TGCGCCAGCACCGAGAGGATTGGCACAGATACGCAGTATTTT. The variable domain in full, completed from reference TRBV5-1 and TRBJ2-3, reads KAGVTQTPRYLIKTRGQQVTLSCSPISGHRSVSWYQQTPGQGLQFLFEYFSETQRNKGNFPGRFSGRQFSNSRSEMNVSTLELGDSALYLCASTERIGTDTQYFGPGTRLTVL.

This chain joins TRBV27 and TRBJ2-7, with 12 bases lining up with TRBD2. CDR1 and CDR2 (germline): MNHEY, SMNVEV (reference sequence). CDR3 length equals 15 residues. The V segment lost 3 bases and the J segment 4 bases; nucleotides outside the gene matches: 4. This CDR3 is CASSFLAGGIYEQYF. Written as DNA, the CDR3 is TGTGCCAGCAGTTTTCTAGCGGGAGGGATATACGAGCAGTACTTC.

Remarks on this clone: Other nucleotide sequences from this sample produce the same CDR3. The J gene is TRBJ2-5, the V gene TRBV5-4, with D maybe TRBD1 (6 bases). V shed 0 bases and J shed 2 bases, with 8 bases lying between them. The CDR3 is made up of 14 amino acids. Germline CDR1 is SGHNT and CDR2 is YYREEE (reference sequence). The chain's CDR3 is CASSLAGAQETQYF. DNA of the CDR3: TGTGCCAGCAGCTTGGCAGGGGCTCAAGAGACCCAGTACTTC.

This sequence joins TRBV28 and TRBJ2-2; D is unresolved. Trimming shortened V by 7 bases and J by 4 bases, and 10 bases separated the two germline ends. The CDR3 is 13 residues long. The germline V gene encodes CDR1 MDHEN and CDR2 SYDVKM. The CDR3: CASTLTGTGELFF. Written as DNA, the CDR3 is TGTGCCAGCACCCTTACGGGCACCGGGGAGCTGTTTTTT.

The chain has TRBV14 and TRBJ2-2; 12 bases agree with TRBD1. CDR1 and CDR2 (germline): SGHDN, FVKESK. J was trimmed by 4 bases and V by 5 bases; bases with no gene match: 8. The CDR3 sequence is 17 residues long. CDR3 sequence: CASSSRDRGPGTGELFF. CDR3 coding DNA: TGTGCCAGCAGCTCCCGGGACAGGGGGCCGGGCACCGGGGAGCTGTTTTTT.

J is TRBJ2-1 and V is TRBV5-1; 10 nucleotides match TRBD2. V lost 4 bases, J lost 8 bases, and 6 bases stayed unmatched. Germline V gene lookup returns CDR1 SGHRS and CDR2 YFSETQ. This CDR3 comprises 14 residues. CDR3 protein: CASSLSGRFHEQFF. The CDR3, as DNA: TGCGCCAGCAGCCTTAGCGGGAGGTTCCATGAGCAGTTCTTC. The full variable domain, rest sourced from reference TRBV5-1 and TRBJ2-1, is KAGVTQTPRYLIKTRGQQVTLSCSPISGHRSVSWYQQTPGQGLQFLFEYFSETQRNKGNFPGRFSGRQFSNSRSEMNVSTLELGDSALYLCASSLSGRFHEQFFGPGTRLTVL.

The V gene is TRBV18, the J gene TRBJ2-5; 8 bases match TRBD1. Germline loops: CDR1 KGHSH, CDR2 LQKENI. This CDR3 has 14 residues. The V gene end was trimmed by 9 bases and the J gene end by 9 bases; junction bases not matched to a gene: 15. CDR3 in amino acids: CASSGQGPTRAQYF. The CDR3 nucleotides read TGTGCCAGTTCTGGACAGGGCCCAACGAGGGCCCAGTACTTC. The whole variable domain, remainder taken from reference TRBV18 and TRBJ2-5, is NAGVMQNPRHLVRRRGQEARLRCSPMKGHSHVYWYRQLPEEGLKFMVYLQKENIIDESGMPKERFSAEFPKEGPSILRIQQVVRGDSAAYFCASSGQGPTRAQYFGPGTRLLVL.

A few counts support this clone. The rearrangement uses TRBV27 and TRBJ2-5, with 8 bases matching TRBD1. This CDR3 comprises 16 residues. CDR1 and CDR2 from the germline V gene are MNHEY and SMNVEV (reference sequence). V dropped 3 bases and J dropped 4; count of bases not matched to a gene: 10. CDR3 residues: CASSFTGTGGGETQYF. The CDR3 region has the DNA TGTGCCAGCAGTTTTACCGGGACAGGAGGCGGAGAGACCCAGTACTTC.

The J gene is TRBJ2-3, the V gene TRBV5-4, with 8 bases fitting TRBD1. Trimming cost V 0 bases and J 6 bases; bases outside gene matches: 3. Germline V gene data show CDR1 as SGHNT and CDR2 as YYREEE (reference sequence). The CDR3 runs 14 residues. DNA of the CDR3: TGTGCCAGCAGCTTGGAATGGACAGGGGATACGCAGTATTTT. It yields the protein CASSLEWTGDTQYF.

The J gene is TRBJ2-4, the V gene TRBV5-1; TRBD2 matches at 8 bases. V lost 0 bases and J lost 8; bases outside the gene matches: 10. This CDR3 is 16 amino acids long. CDR1 is SGHRS, CDR2 YFSETQ, per germline. This CDR3 is CASSLGARAGGDIQYF. As DNA, the CDR3 is TGCGCCAGCAGCTTGGGGGCGAGGGCGGGAGGTGACATTCAGTACTTC.

This rearrangement joins TRBV6-1 to TRBJ1-1; D unclear. From germline, CDR1 is MNHNS and CDR2 SASEGT. The CDR3 runs 17 residues. V was shortened by 3 bases and J by 1 base, with 18 bases between the two germline ends. Written as DNA, the CDR3 is TGTGCCAGCAGTGATTCGGTGCTTGGTCTTCCGAACACTGAAGCTTTCTTT. Its translation: CASSDSVLGLPNTEAFF.

In its sample, this clone was seen a few times. V and J are TRBV7-9 and TRBJ2-3, with TRBD2 as a possible D gene (6 bases). V lost 6 bases and J lost 4, with 17 bases in between. Germline CDR1 SEHNR, CDR2 FQNEAQ (reference sequence). The CDR3 covers 15 residues. The CDR3 loop is CASSRSSGTADTQYF. The CDR3 DNA follows: TGTGCCAGCAGTCGTTCCTCGGGGACTGCAGATACGCAGTATTTT.

This clone was recorded only once. The V and J genes are TRBV14 and TRBJ2-7; the D gene is possibly TRBD2 (6 bases). The V end was cut by 3 bases, the J end by 2 bases, with 20 bases between. The germline V gene has CDR1 SGHDN and CDR2 FVKESK. The CDR3 totals 17 residues. The CDR3 nucleotides are TGTGCCAGCAGCCATGGGCCTACGGAGGGGATCACCTACGAGCAGTACTTC. Residues: CASSHGPTEGITYEQYF.

The chain has TRBV5-1 and TRBJ2-1, with 9 bases aligning to TRBD2. The CDR3 is 16 residues long. Losses at the gene ends were 4 bases for V and 7 bases for J; bases not matched to a gene: 12. CDR1 is SGHRS and CDR2 is YFSETQ in the germline V gene. CDR3 protein: CASSRTRGRALNEQFF. CDR3 coding DNA: TGCGCCAGCAGCCGGACCCGCGGGAGGGCCCTGAATGAGCAGTTCTTC.

This chain uses TRBV5-1 with TRBJ1-5; the D gene is possibly TRBD1 (5 bases). The germline V gene encodes CDR1 SGHRS and CDR2 YFSETQ. CDR3 length equals 15 residues. The ends were cut back, 0 bases at V and 6 bases at J, with 13 bases in the middle. The CDR3 DNA is TGCGCCAGCAGCTTGGAGCCAGGGAACGGTCAGCCCCAGCATTTT. This codes for CASSLEPGNGQPQHF. The full variable domain, completed using reference TRBV5-1 and TRBJ1-5, is KAGVTQTPRYLIKTRGQQVTLSCSPISGHRSVSWYQQTPGQGLQFLFEYFSETQRNKGNFPGRFSGRQFSNSRSEMNVSTLELGDSALYLCASSLEPGNGQPQHFGDGTRLSIL.

This rearrangement joins TRBV11-3 to TRBJ2-3; 10 bases agree with TRBD2. The germline V gene encodes CDR1 SGHNT and CDR2 YENEEA. The ends lost 4 bases at V and 6 bases at J; junction bases unmatched: 13. This CDR3 spans 17 amino acids. CDR3 region: CASSSDSGRPPGDTQYF. CDR3 bases: TGTGCCAGCAGCTCAGATAGCGGGAGGCCGCCAGGGGATACGCAGTATTTT.

As for this clone: This specimen includes other DNA sequences encoding the same CDR3. The V gene is TRBV18, the J gene TRBJ1-1; possibly TRBD1 for D (5 bases). Trimming removed 6 bases from V and 1 base from J, with 9 bases in between. The CDR3 is made up of 13 amino acids. Germline V gene data show CDR1 as KGHSH and CDR2 as LQKENI. This CDR3 reads CASSQDRNTEAFF. Written as DNA, the CDR3 is TGTGCCAGCTCTCAAGACAGGAACACTGAAGCTTTCTTT.

To note about this clone: Its ends do not fully match the called genes, so a read error is possible. This rearrangement joins TRBV19 to TRBJ1-5, with TRBD1 matching 7 bases. Germline CDR1 and CDR2: LNHDA and SQIVND (reference sequence). The CDR3 loop spans 14 amino acids. CDR3 sequence: CASSIQKQGSLEAF. The CDR3 bases are TGTGCCAGTAGTATCCAAAAACAGGGGTCGCTTGAGGCTTTT.

The V gene is TRBV20-1, the J gene TRBJ1-4; no clear D. The CDR3 totals 16 residues. Germline V lookup: CDR1 DFQATT, CDR2 SNEGSKA (reference sequence). V was cut by 3 bases and J by 7 bases, with 21 bases left in between. This CDR3 is CSASPPQPGPFEKLFF. The CDR3 nucleotides read TGCAGTGCTAGTCCCCCACAGCCAGGCCCTTTTGAAAAACTGTTTTTT.

The genes are TRBV7-3 and TRBJ2-1; 8 bases align to TRBD2. The junction had 14 bases not matched to a gene; V was cut back by 2 bases and J by 8 bases. Germline V gives CDR1 SGHTA, CDR2 FQGTGA. The CDR3 contains 17 residues. The CDR3 sequence: CASSLSPPAGARDEQFF. The CDR3 DNA reads TGTGCCAGCAGCTTATCTCCCCCAGCGGGGGCCAGGGATGAGCAGTTCTTC.

The rearrangement joins TRBV19 to TRBJ2-2, with D hard to call. Trimming shortened V by 11 bases and J by 0 bases, and 10 bases separated the two germline ends. The germline gives CDR1 LNHDA, CDR2 SQIVND (reference sequence). The CDR3 covers 13 residues. The CDR3 DNA follows: TGTGCCGCAGCGTCCGCGAACACCGGGGAGCTGTTTTTT. This sequence encodes CAAASANTGELFF.

The chain carries TRBV7-2 and TRBJ1-4; 9 positions match TRBD1. The CDR3 has 14 residues. CDR1 is SGHTA and CDR2 is FQGNSA in the germline V gene. V trimming: 6 bases; J trimming: 7 bases; junction bases outside the gene matches: 6. The CDR3 DNA reads TGTGCCAGCAGACCCACGACAGGGGGTGAAAAACTGTTTTTT. Protein sequence: CASRPTTGGEKLFF.

This sequence joins TRBV7-3 and TRBJ2-1; TRBD2 matches at 8 bases. The CDR3 loop spans 13 amino acids. Germline V gene data show CDR1 as SGHTA and CDR2 as FQGTGA. V was pared by 8 bases and J by 8 bases, with 8 bases of the junction left unmatched. The CDR3 sequence: CASGMTGGDEQFF. The CDR3 DNA follows: TGTGCCAGCGGGATGACGGGAGGGGATGAGCAGTTCTTC.